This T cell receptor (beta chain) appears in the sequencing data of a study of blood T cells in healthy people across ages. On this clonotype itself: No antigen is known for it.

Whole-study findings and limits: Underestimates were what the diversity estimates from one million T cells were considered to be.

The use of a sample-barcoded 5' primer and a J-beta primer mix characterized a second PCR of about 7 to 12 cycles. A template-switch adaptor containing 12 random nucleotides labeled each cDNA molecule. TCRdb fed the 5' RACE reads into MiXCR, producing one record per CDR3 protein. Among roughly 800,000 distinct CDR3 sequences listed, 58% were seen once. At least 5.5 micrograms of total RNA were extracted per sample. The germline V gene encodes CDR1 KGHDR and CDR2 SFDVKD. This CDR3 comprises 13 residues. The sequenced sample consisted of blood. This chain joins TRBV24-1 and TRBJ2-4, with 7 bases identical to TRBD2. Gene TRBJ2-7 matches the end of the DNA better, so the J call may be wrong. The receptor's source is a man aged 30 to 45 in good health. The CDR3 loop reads CATSDPGGNEQYF. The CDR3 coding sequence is TGTGCCACCAGTGATCCCGGGGGGAACGAGCAGTACTTC.